This TCR beta chain originates from a study of blood T cell repertoires in COVID-19. Study summary: Donors in the United States, Italy and Spain gave samples during acute or convalescent COVID-19.

Sequencing used immunoSEQ multiplex PCR; TCRdb keeps in-frame clones, though not all of them. Here the sample spans over 110,000 clones, over 70% being singletons. Trimming removed 5 bases at V and 6 bases at J, with 9 bases between. The CDR3 contains 12 residues. Germline CDR1 reads ENHRY; CDR2 reads SYGVKD. Those who participated ranged in age from 18 to 89 years and resided in about two dozen US areas. Cohort assignment relied on participant-reported clinical history. The J gene is TRBJ2-3, the V gene TRBV10-3; no reliable D call. The receptor comes from a man in his fifties or sixties in a cohort exposed to, infected with or recovered from COVID-19 (not recorded which). The source material was PBMCs or T cells enriched from blood (not recorded which). The CDR3 sequence is CAISSTGDTQYF. The CDR3 DNA is TGTGCCATCAGTTCGACTGGGGATACGCAGTATTTT.